The rows below give T cell receptor beta chains drawn from one sample of a study of T cell repertoires in cytomegalovirus infection. MiXCR was run by TCRdb on the reads, yielding one entry per CDR3 protein. Of fewer than 300,000 distinct CDR3 sequences listed, about 26% are singletons. The sample was PBMCs. The receptors shown here come from a human donor in good health (CMV status not recorded). Some clones in this sample may be carry-over from other donors' samples. The CDR3 runs from the conserved cysteine through the conserved F or W. Each record gives: J gene, V gene, clone size, D gene, CDR3 protein, CDR3 DNA. D genes are given only for firm matches. Only part of the rows carry a size: once, few, many, or a class if the clone is expanded.

j_call: TRBJ2-7; v_call: TRBV11-2; clone_size: -; d_call: -; cdr3_aa: CASSADTIYEQYF; cdr3_nt: TGTGCCAGCAGCGCCGACACGATTTACGAGCAGTACTTC
j_call: TRBJ2-2; v_call: TRBV7-2; clone_size: few; d_call: -; cdr3_aa: CASSPIRPTGELFF; cdr3_nt: TGTGCCAGCAGCCCGATCCGACCCACCGGGGAGCTGTTTTTT
j_call: TRBJ2-1; v_call: TRBV10-3; clone_size: -; d_call: -; cdr3_aa: CAISESRYNEQFF; cdr3_nt: TGTGCCATCAGTGAGTCGCGCTACAATGAGCAGTTCTTC
j_call: TRBJ2-1; v_call: TRBV20-1; clone_size: few; d_call: -; cdr3_aa: CSARAEQLRTYNEQFF; cdr3_nt: TGCAGTGCTAGAGCAGAACAACTTCGAACCTACAATGAGCAGTTCTTC
j_call: TRBJ2-1; v_call: TRBV30; clone_size: few; d_call: -; cdr3_aa: CAWSVAGRSFF; cdr3_nt: TGTGCCTGGAGTGTGGCGGGACGCAGCTTCTTC
j_call: TRBJ2-3; v_call: TRBV7-2; clone_size: many; d_call: -; cdr3_aa: CASSFVSGGRTDTQYF; cdr3_nt: TGTGCCAGCAGCTTTGTCTCCGGGGGCCGCACAGATACGCAGTATTTT
j_call: TRBJ2-1; v_call: TRBV20-1; clone_size: few; d_call: TRBD2; cdr3_aa: CSAPDNSGTSPSYNEQFF; cdr3_nt: TGCAGTGCTCCTGACAACTCCGGGACTAGCCCCTCCTACAATGAGCAGTTCTTC
j_call: TRBJ1-4; v_call: TRBV28; clone_size: few; d_call: -; cdr3_aa: CASSWGGQLTTNEKLFF; cdr3_nt: TGTGCCAGCAGTTGGGGAGGACAGCTGACAACTAATGAAAAACTGTTTTTT
j_call: TRBJ1-3; v_call: TRBV7-9; clone_size: many; d_call: -; cdr3_aa: CASNEGAGNTIYF; cdr3_nt: TGTGCCAGCAATGAAGGGGCTGGAAACACCATATATTTT
j_call: TRBJ2-5; v_call: TRBV28; clone_size: once; d_call: -; cdr3_aa: CATRGGGSQETQYF; cdr3_nt: TGTGCCACCCGGGGAGGGGGGTCCCAAGAGACCCAGTACTTC
j_call: TRBJ2-1; v_call: TRBV5-6; clone_size: -; d_call: TRBD2; cdr3_aa: CASNSGLAGGTQFF; cdr3_nt: TGTGCCAGCAATTCGGGACTAGCGGGAGGTACACAGTTCTTC
j_call: TRBJ1-1; v_call: TRBV9; clone_size: -; d_call: -; cdr3_aa: CASRPRPGDTEAFF; cdr3_nt: TGTGCCAGCAGACCACGCCCGGGAGACACTGAAGCTTTCTTT
j_call: TRBJ1-2; v_call: TRBV28; clone_size: many; d_call: TRBD1; cdr3_aa: CASHDWDSIRQYGYTF; cdr3_nt: TGTGCCAGTCATGACTGGGACAGCATTCGCCAATATGGCTACACCTTC
j_call: TRBJ1-5; v_call: TRBV6-1; clone_size: -; d_call: -; cdr3_aa: CASRNDGNQPQHF; cdr3_nt: TGTGCCAGCAGAAACGACGGGAATCAGCCCCAGCATTTT
j_call: TRBJ1-5; v_call: TRBV7-2; clone_size: many; d_call: -; cdr3_aa: CASSLVGDSYQPQHF; cdr3_nt: TGTGCCAGCAGCCTGGTTGGAGACAGCTATCAGCCCCAGCATTTT
j_call: TRBJ1-2; v_call: TRBV11-2; clone_size: many; d_call: -; cdr3_aa: CASSLQWVGYTF; cdr3_nt: TGTGCCAGCAGCTTACAGTGGGTTGGCTACACCTTC
j_call: TRBJ1-5; v_call: TRBV12-3/TRBV12-4; clone_size: -; d_call: TRBD1; cdr3_aa: CASSFVGTGDGGNQPQHF; cdr3_nt: TGTGCCAGCAGTTTCGTAGGGACAGGAGATGGAGGCAATCAGCCCCAGCATTTT
j_call: TRBJ1-5; v_call: TRBV12-3/TRBV12-4; clone_size: many; d_call: TRBD1; cdr3_aa: CASSTGVNQPQHF; cdr3_nt: TGTGCCAGCAGCACAGGGGTGAATCAGCCCCAGCATTTT
j_call: TRBJ1-6; v_call: TRBV7-2; clone_size: many; d_call: -; cdr3_aa: CASSLDSGSPNSPLHF; cdr3_nt: TGTGCCAGCAGCTTAGACTCTGGCAGTCCTAATTCACCCCTCCACTTT
j_call: TRBJ2-1; v_call: TRBV7-9; clone_size: many; d_call: -; cdr3_aa: CASLGILRHLSNEQFF; cdr3_nt: TGTGCCAGCTTAGGCATTTTGCGGCACCTAAGCAATGAGCAGTTCTTC
j_call: TRBJ1-2; v_call: TRBV7-2; clone_size: -; d_call: -; cdr3_aa: CASSSRSDSAASYTF; cdr3_nt: TGTGCCAGCAGCAGCCGTTCGGACAGTGCCGCTTCCTACACCTTC
j_call: TRBJ2-7; v_call: TRBV7-2; clone_size: few; d_call: -; cdr3_aa: CASSPTMDEQYF; cdr3_nt: TGTGCCAGCAGCCCTACGATGGACGAGCAGTACTTC
j_call: TRBJ2-5; v_call: TRBV7-2; clone_size: many; d_call: -; cdr3_aa: CASSLSAEETQYF; cdr3_nt: TGTGCCAGCAGCTTATCGGCAGAAGAGACCCAGTACTTC
j_call: TRBJ2-7; v_call: TRBV6-2/TRBV6-3; clone_size: few; d_call: -; cdr3_aa: CASSDPVYEQYF; cdr3_nt: TGTGCCAGCAGTGACCCCGTCTACGAGCAGTACTTC
j_call: TRBJ2-4; v_call: TRBV29-1; clone_size: -; d_call: -; cdr3_aa: CSVKDTLGGKNIQYF; cdr3_nt: TGCAGCGTGAAGGACACTCTTGGGGGCAAAAACATTCAGTACTTC
j_call: TRBJ2-1; v_call: TRBV3-1; clone_size: once; d_call: TRBD2; cdr3_aa: CASSRRGSGDNEQFF; cdr3_nt: TGTGCCAGCAGCCGACGCGGTAGCGGGGACAATGAGCAGTTCTTC
j_call: TRBJ1-1; v_call: TRBV28; clone_size: -; d_call: TRBD1; cdr3_aa: CASSPARGLWTEAFF; cdr3_nt: TGTGCCAGCAGTCCAGCCAGGGGGCTGTGGACTGAAGCTTTCTTT
j_call: TRBJ1-6; v_call: TRBV2; clone_size: many; d_call: -; cdr3_aa: CASSERGYSPLHF; cdr3_nt: TGTGCCAGCAGTGAGCGGGGCTATTCACCCCTCCACTTT
j_call: TRBJ2-7; v_call: TRBV6-2/TRBV6-3; clone_size: -; d_call: TRBD1; cdr3_aa: CASSYHGTGVYEQYF; cdr3_nt: TGTGCCAGCAGTTACCACGGGACAGGGGTCTACGAGCAGTACTTC
j_call: TRBJ1-5; v_call: TRBV28; clone_size: few; d_call: -; cdr3_aa: CASRSPLGGGFTGNQPQHF; cdr3_nt: TGTGCCAGCAGAAGTCCCCTAGGGGGGGGTTTTACCGGCAATCAGCCCCAGCATTTT
j_call: TRBJ2-1; v_call: TRBV20-1; clone_size: once; d_call: -; cdr3_aa: CSARAWEFAYNEQFF; cdr3_nt: TGCAGTGCTAGAGCCTGGGAATTCGCCTACAATGAGCAGTTCTTC
j_call: TRBJ2-5; v_call: TRBV19; clone_size: few; d_call: TRBD1; cdr3_aa: CASSPRPWTGGDGTQYF; cdr3_nt: TGTGCCAGTAGTCCTCGCCCCTGGACAGGGGGCGATGGGACCCAGTACTTC
j_call: TRBJ2-7; v_call: TRBV27; clone_size: few; d_call: TRBD1; cdr3_aa: CASSDRDRADEQYF; cdr3_nt: TGTGCCAGCAGTGATCGGGACAGGGCCGACGAGCAGTACTTC
j_call: TRBJ1-1; v_call: TRBV18; clone_size: -; d_call: TRBD1; cdr3_aa: CASSQTGTNTEAFF; cdr3_nt: TGTGCCAGCTCACAGACAGGGACGAACACTGAAGCTTTCTTT
j_call: TRBJ2-6; v_call: TRBV7-2; clone_size: few; d_call: -; cdr3_aa: CGSGQGANVLTF; cdr3_nt: TGTGGATCCGGACAGGGGGCCAACGTCCTGACTTTC
j_call: TRBJ2-1; v_call: TRBV25-1; clone_size: -; d_call: -; cdr3_aa: CASSEFGTLGGNEQFF; cdr3_nt: TGTGCCAGCAGTGAATTCGGGACCCTGGGGGGCAATGAGCAGTTCTTC
j_call: TRBJ2-1; v_call: TRBV6-6; clone_size: few; d_call: TRBD2; cdr3_aa: CASRREGGLDEQFF; cdr3_nt: TGTGCCAGCAGACGGGAGGGCGGTTTGGATGAGCAGTTCTTC
j_call: TRBJ2-7; v_call: TRBV6-5; clone_size: -; d_call: -; cdr3_aa: CASSYMAGEGYEQYF; cdr3_nt: TGTGCCAGCAGTTACATGGCAGGGGAGGGCTACGAGCAGTACTTC
j_call: TRBJ1-4; v_call: TRBV7-2; clone_size: many; d_call: TRBD1; cdr3_aa: CASSSGQGRSATNEKLFF; cdr3_nt: TGTGCCAGCAGCTCTGGACAGGGGCGATCTGCAACTAATGAAAAACTGTTTTTT
j_call: TRBJ1-1; v_call: TRBV30; clone_size: many; d_call: TRBD1; cdr3_aa: CASWGTAAQDTEAFF; cdr3_nt: TGTGCCAGCTGGGGGACAGCCGCCCAGGACACTGAAGCTTTCTTT
j_call: TRBJ2-3; v_call: TRBV7-6; clone_size: -; d_call: TRBD2; cdr3_aa: CASRPTSGGLGDTQYF; cdr3_nt: TGTGCCAGCAGGCCGACTAGCGGGGGACTCGGAGATACGCAGTATTTT
j_call: TRBJ1-6; v_call: TRBV19; clone_size: -; d_call: TRBD1; cdr3_aa: CASSLDRASINSPLHF; cdr3_nt: TGTGCCAGTAGCCTTGACAGGGCTTCTATTAATTCACCCCTCCACTTT
j_call: TRBJ1-5; v_call: TRBV29-1; clone_size: -; d_call: -; cdr3_aa: CSVGDVGSNQPQHF; cdr3_nt: TGCAGCGTCGGGGACGTTGGGAGCAATCAGCCCCAGCATTTT
j_call: TRBJ2-3; v_call: TRBV27; clone_size: -; d_call: -; cdr3_aa: CASSLYPLGTDTQYF; cdr3_nt: TGTGCCAGCAGTTTATACCCTTTGGGGACAGATACGCAGTATTTT
j_call: TRBJ2-7; v_call: TRBV7-2; clone_size: -; d_call: TRBD1; cdr3_aa: CASSPNRDRSSYEQYF; cdr3_nt: TGTGCCAGCAGCCCGAACCGGGACAGGAGCTCCTACGAGCAGTACTTC
j_call: TRBJ2-1; v_call: TRBV5-1; clone_size: few; d_call: TRBD1; cdr3_aa: CASSYGDRPSYNEQFF; cdr3_nt: TGCGCCAGCAGCTACGGGGACAGACCTTCCTACAATGAGCAGTTCTTC
j_call: TRBJ2-7; v_call: TRBV28; clone_size: -; d_call: TRBD1; cdr3_aa: CASSDRDRPYEQYF; cdr3_nt: TGTGCCAGCAGTGATCGGGACAGGCCCTACGAGCAGTACTTC
j_call: TRBJ2-3; v_call: TRBV7-2; clone_size: few; d_call: -; cdr3_aa: CASSPWAAGTDTQYF; cdr3_nt: TGTGCCAGCAGCCCCTGGGCGGCGGGCACAGATACGCAGTATTTT
j_call: TRBJ2-1; v_call: TRBV12-3/TRBV12-4; clone_size: -; d_call: TRBD2; cdr3_aa: CASSFESGGRDEQFF; cdr3_nt: TGTGCCAGCAGTTTTGAATCGGGAGGGCGGGATGAGCAGTTCTTC
j_call: TRBJ2-4; v_call: TRBV20-1; clone_size: -; d_call: -; cdr3_aa: CSARQGPSDIQYF; cdr3_nt: TGCAGTGCTAGACAGGGGCCCAGTGACATTCAGTACTTC
j_call: TRBJ2-7; v_call: TRBV7-9; clone_size: few; d_call: -; cdr3_aa: CASTLTPNYEQYF; cdr3_nt: TGTGCCAGCACCTTGACACCAAACTACGAGCAGTACTTC
j_call: TRBJ2-1; v_call: TRBV7-9; clone_size: -; d_call: TRBD2; cdr3_aa: CASSHRGPGTSIPNEQFF; cdr3_nt: TGTGCCAGCAGCCACAGGGGCCCCGGGACTAGCATCCCCAATGAGCAGTTCTTC
j_call: TRBJ2-3; v_call: TRBV11-2; clone_size: few; d_call: TRBD1; cdr3_aa: CASSFGQGRHTQYF; cdr3_nt: TGTGCCAGCAGCTTTGGACAGGGGAGACATACGCAGTATTTT
j_call: TRBJ2-7; v_call: TRBV20-1; clone_size: few; d_call: TRBD1; cdr3_aa: CSARERRQGYEQYF; cdr3_nt: TGCAGTGCTAGAGAACGGAGACAGGGCTACGAGCAGTACTTC
j_call: TRBJ2-3; v_call: TRBV7-8; clone_size: many; d_call: TRBD2; cdr3_aa: CASSVLAGRGADTQYF; cdr3_nt: TGTGCCAGCAGCGTACTAGCGGGACGAGGCGCAGATACGCAGTATTTT
j_call: TRBJ1-1; v_call: TRBV28; clone_size: many; d_call: -; cdr3_aa: CASSSPPGSTEAFF; cdr3_nt: TGTGCCAGCAGTTCCCCCCCAGGGAGTACTGAAGCTTTCTTT
j_call: TRBJ2-1; v_call: TRBV29-1; clone_size: few; d_call: -; cdr3_aa: CSVESPGPRLSYNEQFF; cdr3_nt: TGCAGCGTTGAAAGCCCGGGACCCCGGTTGAGCTACAATGAGCAGTTCTTC
j_call: TRBJ2-1; v_call: TRBV11-2; clone_size: few; d_call: -; cdr3_aa: CASSLTISYNEQFF; cdr3_nt: TGTGCCAGCAGCCTAACTATCTCCTACAATGAGCAGTTCTTC
j_call: TRBJ2-7; v_call: TRBV5-4; clone_size: few; d_call: TRBD1; cdr3_aa: CASSPGTGGSYEQYF; cdr3_nt: TGTGCCAGCAGCCCTGGGACAGGTGGCTCCTACGAGCAGTACTTC
j_call: TRBJ1-5; v_call: TRBV28; clone_size: many; d_call: -; cdr3_aa: CASRGNQPQHF; cdr3_nt: TGTGCCAGCAGGGGCAATCAGCCCCAGCATTTT